The 13 T cell receptor beta chains below were found in one sample sequenced in a study of blood T cell repertoires in COVID-19. Sequencing was performed with immunoSEQ multiplex PCR; in TCRdb, only in-frame clones are kept and a portion is missing. In the table there are some 70,000 clones, about 87% of which are singletons. Source material: peripheral blood. The source is a man aged 50 to 59 with active COVID-19.

This chain links TRBV6-5 with TRBJ2-1, with 8 bases matching TRBD1. J gave up 4 bases and V 8 bases, and 10 bases lay outside the gene matches. The CDR3 has 15 residues. CDR1 is MNHEY, CDR2 SVGAGI, per germline. CDR3 sequence: CASRTGTNVYNEQFF. DNA of the CDR3: TGTGCCAGCCGGACAGGGACGAACGTATACAATGAGCAGTTCTTC.

The chain joins TRBV4-3 to TRBJ2-3, with D unresolved. The CDR3 sequence is 15 residues long. V lost 0 bases, J lost 5 bases, and 12 bases lay in between. Germline V gene lookup returns CDR1 LGHNA and CDR2 YSLEER. CDR3 nucleotide sequence: TGCGCCAGCAGCCAAGAAACCGGAGTTTTAGATACGCAGTATTTT. It is translated as CASSQETGVLDTQYF.

The chain uses TRBV3-1 (or the pseudogene TRBV3-2) and TRBJ1-3; D uncertain. This CDR3 region has 16 residues. Trimming took off 2 bases at V and 0 bases at J, with 11 bases between the two ends. Germline CDR1 is LGHDT and CDR2 is YNNKEL (reference sequence). The CDR3 DNA reads as TGTGCCAGCAGCCAAAGAAAGTTCAGCTCTGGAAACACCATATATTTT. Translating gives CASSQRKFSSGNTIYF.

This clone was seen once. This rearrangement joins TRBV11-3 to TRBJ2-7; 13 nucleotides align to TRBD2. From germline, CDR1 is SGHNT and CDR2 YENEEA. CDR3 size: 17 residues. V lost 2 bases to trimming and J lost 5 bases; unmatched junction nucleotides: 9. CDR3 nucleotides: TGTGCCAGCAGCTTAACTAGCGGGAGGGCCCGGTTCGACGAGCAGTACTTC. This gives the protein CASSLTSGRARFDEQYF.

The chain couples TRBV3-1 (or the pseudogene TRBV3-2) to TRBJ2-2, with TRBD2 identical over 8 bases. The J segment lost 5 bases and the V segment lost 7 bases, leaving 9 bases of the junction unmatched. The CDR3 runs 15 residues. The germline V gene encodes CDR1 LGHDT and CDR2 YNNKEL (reference sequence). CDR3 DNA: TGTGCCAGCACCCTATCCAGCGGGGGAACCGGGGAGCTGTTTTTT. It is translated as CASTLSSGGTGELFF.

The chain has TRBV19 and TRBJ2-1; D is possibly TRBD1 (6 bases). Germline CDR1 reads LNHDA; CDR2 reads SQIVND (reference sequence). V lost 5 bases, J lost 6 bases, and 14 bases lay in between. CDR3 length: 14 residues. The CDR3 DNA is TGTGCCAGTAGTCTTACAGGGCCGAGCAATGAGCAGTTCTTC. This sequence encodes CASSLTGPSNEQFF.

The genes are TRBV19 and TRBJ2-3; 8 bases are shared with TRBD2. Germline V lookup: CDR1 LNHDA, CDR2 SQIVND (reference sequence). CDR3 length: 17 amino acids. V was pared by 6 bases and J by 2 bases, with 13 bases of the junction left unmatched. The DNA of the CDR3 is TGTGCCAGTAGGTCGTTACCCGGGACTAGGAACACAGATACGCAGTATTTT. Translated: CASRSLPGTRNTDTQYF.

The V call is TRBV5-6, the J call TRBJ2-1; possibly TRBD2 for D (5 bases). The V gene's germline CDR1 is SGHDT and CDR2 YYEEEE. Between the trimmed V and J ends, which lost 6 bases and 14 bases, there was a span of 18 bases. The CDR3 totals 12 residues. The CDR3 region is CASTKDERGEFF. The DNA for the CDR3 is TGTGCCAGCACCAAAGACGAACGGGGAGAGTTCTTC.

The chain carries TRBV28 and TRBJ2-3; TRBD2 aligns across 7 bases. This CDR3 contains 17 residues. Germline CDR1 reads MDHEN; CDR2 reads SYDVKM. V trimming: 8 bases; J trimming: 1 base; junction bases outside the gene matches: 15. The CDR3 region is CASGRGTIRSGTDTQYF. CDR3 bases: TGTGCCAGCGGCAGAGGGACTATACGAAGCGGCACAGATACGCAGTATTTT.

The J gene is TRBJ2-2, the V gene TRBV19; 8 bases are a match to TRBD1. Per the germline V gene, CDR1 is LNHDA and CDR2 is SQIVND (reference sequence). The CDR3 has 15 amino acids. J gave up 1 base and V 8 bases, and 6 bases lay outside the gene matches. The CDR3 loop reads CASHGGQGNTGELFF. CDR3 bases: TGTGCCAGTCATGGCGGACAGGGGAACACCGGGGAGCTGTTTTTT.

The V call is TRBV5-8, the J call TRBJ2-1; no reliable D call. This CDR3 region has 12 residues. Trimming removed 4 bases from V and 3 bases from J, with 5 bases in between. Per germline, CDR1 SGHTS and CDR2 YDEGEE. CDR3 sequence (DNA): TGTGCCAGCAGCGTAATCTACAATGAGCAGTTCTTC. It codes for CASSVIYNEQFF.

V usage is TRBV19 and J usage is TRBJ2-7, with 7 bases that match TRBD1. V shed 6 bases, J shed 0 bases, and the junction held 11 bases outside the gene matches. The CDR3 contains 16 residues. CDR1 LNHDA and CDR2 SQIVND come from the germline V gene (reference sequence). The CDR3, as DNA: TGTGCCAGTAGACCCTCGGATAGGGGGCTCTCCTACGAGCAGTACTTC. Translating gives CASRPSDRGLSYEQYF.

The chain couples TRBV7-2 to TRBJ1-5; D perhaps matches TRBD1 (5 bases). The CDR3 sequence is 14 residues long. CDR1 is SGHTA and CDR2 is FQGNSA in the germline V gene. V was trimmed by 2 bases and J by 6 bases, leaving 11 bases between them. CDR3 nucleotide sequence: TGTGCCAGCAGCTTACAGGGATCCGCTCAGCCCCAGCATTTT. It codes for CASSLQGSAQPQHF.